The 16 T cell receptor beta chains below come from one sample, sequenced in a study of T cell responses to AZD1222 COVID-19 vaccine. Sequencing was performed with immunoSEQ multiplex PCR; in TCRdb, only in-frame clones are kept and a portion is missing. Of over 55,000 clones listed, 65% to 85% are singletons. The sample consisted of peripheral blood, taken on day 0 of AZD1222 vaccination. The receptor source for this set is an adult in good health.

V and J are TRBV18 and TRBJ1-1; no definite D call. The germline gives CDR1 KGHSH, CDR2 LQKENI. The CDR3 loop spans 14 amino acids. V shed 5 bases and J shed 1 base, with 11 bases lying between them. The CDR3 sequence is CASSYRRGNTEAFF. CDR3 nucleotides: TGTGCCAGCTCATACCGTCGGGGGAACACTGAAGCTTTCTTT.

J is TRBJ1-5 and V is TRBV19; D is perhaps TRBD1 (5 bases). V lost 3 bases and J lost 11, with 11 bases in between. The CDR3 covers 12 residues. Germline V gene data show CDR1 as LNHDA and CDR2 as SQIVND (reference sequence). The CDR3 reads CASSITRGAQHF. CDR3 in DNA: TGTGCCAGTAGTATTACCCGAGGGGCCCAGCATTTT.

This clone was observed a handful of times. V usage is TRBV9 and J usage is TRBJ2-5, with D uncertain. The CDR3 length is 14 residues. Germline lookup yields CDR1 SGDLS and CDR2 YYNGEE. The germline V and J ends were trimmed by 0 bases and 6 bases, with 12 bases remaining between them. CDR3 nucleotides: TGTGCCAGCAGCGTAGGGGGTAGTATACAGACCCAGTACTTC. This translates into CASSVGGSIQTQYF.

The chain couples TRBV7-2 to TRBJ1-2; D not certain. CDR1 is SGHTA, CDR2 FQGNSA, per germline. The CDR3 runs 12 residues. V was cut by 5 bases and J by 1 base, with 5 bases left in between. The CDR3 loop reads CASSANNYGYTF. The CDR3 nucleotides are TGTGCCAGCAGCGCCAATAACTATGGCTACACCTTC.

The DNA for the CDR3 is TGTGCCAGCAGCTCGCGGACCAACGAATTGGGCTACACCTTC. Its translation is CASSSRTNELGYTF. This chain links TRBV11-2 with TRBJ1-2; D ambiguous. The CDR3 spans 14 residues. CDR1 SGHAT and CDR2 FQNNGV come from the germline V gene. V was pared by 4 bases and J by 8 bases, with 17 bases between.

The gene calls are TRBV5-6 and TRBJ2-6; D is undetermined. There are 12 residues in the CDR3. Looked up from germline, CDR1 is SGHDT and CDR2 is YYEEEE. The V gene lost 1 base and the J gene lost 12 bases, with 8 bases spanning the gap. The CDR3 nucleotides read TGTGCCAGCAGCTTGTATCGCACCGTCCTGACTTTC. Residues: CASSLYRTVLTF.

This chain joins TRBV19 and TRBJ2-6, with 7 nucleotides matching TRBD1. The junction had 4 bases not matched to a gene; V was cut back by 5 bases and J by 0 bases. The CDR3 totals 16 residues. CDR1 LNHDA and CDR2 SQIVND come from the germline V gene (reference sequence). This chain's CDR3 is CASSATGNSGANVLTF. The CDR3, as DNA: TGTGCCAGTAGTGCGACAGGGAACTCTGGGGCCAACGTCCTGACTTTC.

The chain combines TRBV24-1 with TRBJ1-2; D not resolved. CDR3 size: 12 residues. Trimming took off 2 bases at V and 4 bases at J, with 4 bases between the two ends. Germline CDR1 KGHDR, CDR2 SFDVKD. In nucleotides, the CDR3 is TGTGCCACCAGTGATTATGGCTATGGCTACACCTTC. Amino acids: CATSDYGYGYTF.

This chain uses TRBV6-1 with TRBJ1-2, with D unclear. Trimming pared 1 base from V and 6 bases from J, leaving 9 bases between. This CDR3 is 13 amino acids long. Germline V gene sequence: CDR1 MNHNS, CDR2 SASEGT. DNA for the CDR3: TGTGCCAGCAGTGAAGGTACAGACAATGGCTACACCTTC. This codes for CASSEGTDNGYTF.

The chain is built from TRBV5-1 and TRBJ2-4; 7 nucleotides agree with TRBD2. The germline CDR1 and CDR2 sequences are SGHRS and YFSETQ. The CDR3 spans 16 residues. With V trimmed by 0 bases and J by 1 base, 4 bases remained unmatched. DNA for the CDR3: TGCGCCAGCAGCTTGGATGGGCGGGGGGCCAAAAACATTCAGTACTTC. Protein sequence: CASSLDGRGAKNIQYF.

The chain carries TRBV6-5 and TRBJ2-5; 7 nucleotides match TRBD1. V dropped 6 bases and J dropped 4; count of bases not matched to a gene: 8. This CDR3 is 14 amino acids long. The germline gives CDR1 MNHEY, CDR2 SVGAGI. CDR3 bases: TGTGCCAGCAGCCGACAGGGAGTGGCAGAGACCCAGTACTTC. This sequence encodes CASSRQGVAETQYF.

The V and J genes are TRBV5-1 and TRBJ1-1; D possibly corresponds to TRBD1 (5 bases). The CDR3 is 15 residues long. CDR1 is SGHRS, CDR2 YFSETQ, per germline. Trimming removed 1 base from V and 4 bases from J, with 14 bases in between. The CDR3 nucleotides are TGCGCCAGCAGCTTGAGGGAGGACGGGGGCACTGAAGCTTTCTTT. Translating it yields CASSLREDGGTEAFF.

This sequence joins TRBV4-1 and TRBJ1-1; D unclear. V was trimmed by 3 bases and J by 5 bases, leaving 10 bases between them. This CDR3 region has 13 residues. Germline CDR1 is MGHRA and CDR2 is YSYEKL. CDR3 sequence: CASSQERWTEAFF. CDR3 nucleotide sequence: TGCGCCAGCAGCCAGGAACGATGGACTGAAGCTTTCTTT.

The J gene is TRBJ1-2, the V gene TRBV7-6; 8 bases agree with TRBD1. V was pared by 6 bases and J by 8 bases, with 14 bases of the junction left unmatched. CDR1 SGHVS and CDR2 FNYEAQ come from the germline V gene. The CDR3 is 15 amino acids. CDR3 sequence reads: CASRSPLTGGKGYTF. As DNA, the CDR3 is TGTGCCAGCAGGTCGCCCCTCACAGGGGGAAAGGGCTACACCTTC.

Here the CDR3 DNA reads TGTGCCAGCAGTTTGGTGGGCGAGCTTAATTCACCCCTCCACTTT. Translation gives CASSLVGELNSPLHF. The chain employs TRBV6-5 and TRBJ1-6; D unresolved. Trimming left V 4 bases short and J 6 bases short, with 13 bases between. This CDR3 has 15 amino acids. Looked up from germline, CDR1 is MNHEY and CDR2 is SVGAGI.

Comments on this clone: At one boundary the junction diverges from the germline segment, which might be a read error. The chain combines TRBV19 with TRBJ2-7; tentative D call: TRBD1 (5 bases). The CDR3 runs 13 residues. Per the germline V gene, CDR1 is LNHDA and CDR2 is SQIVND (reference sequence). CDR3 residues: CASSLDRTYEQYF. As DNA, the CDR3 is TGTGCCAGTAGTTTAGACAGAACCTACGAGCAGTACTTC.